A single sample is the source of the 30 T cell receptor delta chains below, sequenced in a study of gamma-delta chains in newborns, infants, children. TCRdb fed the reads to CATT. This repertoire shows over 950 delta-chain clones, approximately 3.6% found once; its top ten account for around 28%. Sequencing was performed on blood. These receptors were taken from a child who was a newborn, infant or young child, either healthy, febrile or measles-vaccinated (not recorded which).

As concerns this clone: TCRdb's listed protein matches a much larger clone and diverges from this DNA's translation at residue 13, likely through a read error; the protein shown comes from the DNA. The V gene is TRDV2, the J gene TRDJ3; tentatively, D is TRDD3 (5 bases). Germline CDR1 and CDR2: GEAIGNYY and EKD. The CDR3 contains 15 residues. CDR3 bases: TGTGCCTGTGACCCGATAGGCTGGGACACCCGACAGACGTTTTTC. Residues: CACDPIGWDTRQTFF.

The CDR3 here is CALGELGGYTAFGSPPADKLIF. The CDR3 region has the DNA TGTGCTCTTGGGGAACTAGGGGGATACACCGCGTTTGGCTCCCCCCCAGCCGATAAACTCATCTTT. J is TRDJ1 and V is TRDV1, with TRDD3 identical over 9 bases. In germline, CDR1 is TSWWSYY, CDR2 QGS. V dropped 0 bases and J dropped 3; count of bases not matched to a gene: 23. The CDR3 has 22 amino acids.

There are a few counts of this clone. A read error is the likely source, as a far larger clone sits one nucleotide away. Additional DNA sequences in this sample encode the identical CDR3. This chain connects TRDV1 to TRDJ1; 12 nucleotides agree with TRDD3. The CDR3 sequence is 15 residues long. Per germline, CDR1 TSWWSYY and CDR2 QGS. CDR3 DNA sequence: TGTGCTCTTGGGGAACTAAAAGCTGGGGGATACGAACTCATCTTC. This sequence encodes CALGELKAGGYELIF.

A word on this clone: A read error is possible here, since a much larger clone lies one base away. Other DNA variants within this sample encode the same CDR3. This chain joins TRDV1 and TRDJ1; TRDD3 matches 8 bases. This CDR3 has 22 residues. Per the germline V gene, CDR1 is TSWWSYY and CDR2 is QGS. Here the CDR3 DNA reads TGCGCTCTTGGGGAACTAGCAAGGTACCCTGGGGGACTTCTTATGTACACCGATAAACTCATCTTT. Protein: CALGELARYPGGLLMYTDKLIF.

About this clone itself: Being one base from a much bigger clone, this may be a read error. The CDR3 loop reads CAIGEPPYFLLHHKLIF. The CDR3 DNA reads TGTGCTATTGGGGAACCTCCCTACTTCCTACTCCATCATAAACTCATCTTT. The rearrangement uses TRDV1 and TRDJ1; 8 bases are shared with TRDD2. CDR1 TSWWSYY and CDR2 QGS come from the germline V gene. This CDR3 comprises 17 residues.

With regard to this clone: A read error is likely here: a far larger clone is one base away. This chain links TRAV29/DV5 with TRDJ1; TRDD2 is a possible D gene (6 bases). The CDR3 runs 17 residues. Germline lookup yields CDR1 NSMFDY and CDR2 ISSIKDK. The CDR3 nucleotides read TGTGCAGCAAGCGAGGGTAAGGATCCTTCCGCCACCTATAAACTCATCTTT. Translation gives CAASEGKDPSATYKLIF.

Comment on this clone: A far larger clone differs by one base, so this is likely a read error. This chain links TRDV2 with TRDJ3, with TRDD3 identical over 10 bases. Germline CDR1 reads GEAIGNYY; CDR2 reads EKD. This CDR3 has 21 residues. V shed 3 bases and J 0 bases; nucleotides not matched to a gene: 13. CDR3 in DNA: TGTGCCTGTGACGGGACTGGGGGATCCTCGCTTAGCTCCTGGGACACCCGACAGATGTTTTTC. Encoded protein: CACDGTGGSSLSSWDTRQMFF.

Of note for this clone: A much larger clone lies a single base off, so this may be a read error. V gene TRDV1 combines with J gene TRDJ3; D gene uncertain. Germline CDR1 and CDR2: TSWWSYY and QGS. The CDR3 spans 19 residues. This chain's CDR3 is CALGESARPRSLDTRQMFF. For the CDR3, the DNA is TGTGCTCTTGGGGAATCAGCCCGTCCCCGCTCCTTGGACACCCGACAGATGTTTTTC.

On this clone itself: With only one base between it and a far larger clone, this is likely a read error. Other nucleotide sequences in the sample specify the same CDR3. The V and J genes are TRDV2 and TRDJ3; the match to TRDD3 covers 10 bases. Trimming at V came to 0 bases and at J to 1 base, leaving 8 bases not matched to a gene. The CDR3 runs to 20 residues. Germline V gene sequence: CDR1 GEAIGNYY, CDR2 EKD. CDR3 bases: TGTGCCTGTGACACCGGGGCTGGGGGATATCAGTCCTGGGACACCCGACAGATGTTTTTC. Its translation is CACDTGAGGYQSWDTRQMFF.

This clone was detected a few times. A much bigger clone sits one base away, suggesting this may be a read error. The CDR3 sequence is CARDTGAFPYWGVRYTDKLIF. The CDR3 nucleotides read TGTGCCCGTGACACCGGTGCGTTCCCTTACTGGGGGGTAAGGTACACCGATAAACTCATCTTT. The chain is built from TRDV2 and TRDJ1, with 8 nucleotides matching TRDD3. In germline, CDR1 is GEAIGNYY, CDR2 EKD. This CDR3 spans 21 amino acids.

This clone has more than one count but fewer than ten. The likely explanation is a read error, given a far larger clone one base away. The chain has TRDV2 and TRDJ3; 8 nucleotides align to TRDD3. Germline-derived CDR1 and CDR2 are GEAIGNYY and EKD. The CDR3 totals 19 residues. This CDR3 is CACDPGTGGSSWDTRQTFF. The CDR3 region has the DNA TGTGCCTGTGACCCTGGTACTGGGGGTAGCTCCTGGGACACCCGACAGACGTTTTTC.

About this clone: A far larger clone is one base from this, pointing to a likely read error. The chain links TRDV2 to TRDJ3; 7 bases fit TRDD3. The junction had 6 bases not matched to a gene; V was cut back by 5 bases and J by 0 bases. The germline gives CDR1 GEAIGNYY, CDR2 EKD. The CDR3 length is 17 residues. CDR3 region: CACGKTGASWDTRQMFF. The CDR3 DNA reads TGTGCCTGTGGCAAGACTGGGGCCTCCTGGGACACCCGACAGATGTTTTTC.

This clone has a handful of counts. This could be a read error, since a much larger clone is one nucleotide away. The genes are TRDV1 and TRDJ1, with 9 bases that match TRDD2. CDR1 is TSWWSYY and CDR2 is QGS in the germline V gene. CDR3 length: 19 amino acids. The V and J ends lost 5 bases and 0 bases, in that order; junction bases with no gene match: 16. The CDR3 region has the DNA TGTGCTCTTGGGAACTTCCTTCCTACCAGGGATAACCACACCGATAAACTCATCTTT. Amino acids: CALGNFLPTRDNHTDKLIF.

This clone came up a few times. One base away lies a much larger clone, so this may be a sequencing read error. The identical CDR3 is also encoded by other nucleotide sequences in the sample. For the CDR3, the DNA is TGTGCTCTTGGGGAACTCATCTTCCTACTGGGGGCCATGTATACCGATAAACTCATCTTT. Residues: CALGELIFLLGAMYTDKLIF. This sequence joins TRDV1 and TRDJ1; D tentatively reads TRDD2 or TRDD3 (8 bases each). The V end was cut by 0 bases, the J end by 2 bases, with 25 bases between. The CDR3 is made up of 20 amino acids. Per germline, CDR1 TSWWSYY and CDR2 QGS.

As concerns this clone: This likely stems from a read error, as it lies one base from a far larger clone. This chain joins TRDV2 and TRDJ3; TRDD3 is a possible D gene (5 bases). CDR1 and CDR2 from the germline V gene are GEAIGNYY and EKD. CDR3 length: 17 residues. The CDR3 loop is CACVTAGTPWDTRQMFF. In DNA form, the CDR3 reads TGTGCCTGTGTCACCGCGGGGACCCCCTGGGACACCCGACAGATGTTTTTC.

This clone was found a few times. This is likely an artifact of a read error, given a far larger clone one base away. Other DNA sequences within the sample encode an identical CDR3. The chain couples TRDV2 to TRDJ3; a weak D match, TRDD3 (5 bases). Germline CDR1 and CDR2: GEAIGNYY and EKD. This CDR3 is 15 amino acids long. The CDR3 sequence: CACDPIGWDTRQMFF. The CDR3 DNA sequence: TGTGCCTGTGACCCGATAGGCTGGGACACCCGACAAATGTTTTTC.

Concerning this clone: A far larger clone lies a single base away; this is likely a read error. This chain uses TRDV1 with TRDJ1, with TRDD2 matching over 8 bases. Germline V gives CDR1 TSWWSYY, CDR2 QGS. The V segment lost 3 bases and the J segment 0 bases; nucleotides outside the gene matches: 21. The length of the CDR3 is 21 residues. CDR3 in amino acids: CALGDWPSYHRLTRYTDKLIF. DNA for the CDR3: TGTGCTCTTGGGGACTGGCCTTCCTATCATCGTCTGACGAGGTACACCGATAAACTCATCTTT.

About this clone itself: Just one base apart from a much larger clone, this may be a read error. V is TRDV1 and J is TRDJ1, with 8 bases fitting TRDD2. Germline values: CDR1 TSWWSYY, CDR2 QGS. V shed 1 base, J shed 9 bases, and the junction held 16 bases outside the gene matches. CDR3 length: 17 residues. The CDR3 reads CALGEPPYFLLHHELIF. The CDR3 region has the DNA TGTGCTCTTGGGGAACCTCCCTACTTCCTACTCCATCATGAACTCATCTTT.

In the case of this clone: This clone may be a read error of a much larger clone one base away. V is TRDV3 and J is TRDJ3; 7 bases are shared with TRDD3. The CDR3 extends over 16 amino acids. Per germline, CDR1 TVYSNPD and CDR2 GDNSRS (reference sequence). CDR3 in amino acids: CAFGGMSSWDTRQTFF. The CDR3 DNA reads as TGTGCCTTTGGGGGGATGAGCTCCTGGGACACCCGACAGACGTTTTTC.

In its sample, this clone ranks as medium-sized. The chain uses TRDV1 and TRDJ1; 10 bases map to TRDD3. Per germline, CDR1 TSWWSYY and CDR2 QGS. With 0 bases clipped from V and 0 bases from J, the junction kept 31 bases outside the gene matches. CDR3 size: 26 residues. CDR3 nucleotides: TGTGCTCTTGGGGAACTCCCTGACATAGGGTCTTCTTTCTATGGACTGGGGGATTACTACACCGATAAACTCATCTTT. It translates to CALGELPDIGSSFYGLGDYYTDKLIF.

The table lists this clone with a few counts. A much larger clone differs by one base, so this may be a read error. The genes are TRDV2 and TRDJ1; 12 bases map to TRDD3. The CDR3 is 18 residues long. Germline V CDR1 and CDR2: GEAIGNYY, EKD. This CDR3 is CACRGPALLLGDTDKFIF. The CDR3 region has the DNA TGTGCCTGCCGAGGACCTGCCCTCCTACTGGGGGATACCGATAAATTCATCTTT.

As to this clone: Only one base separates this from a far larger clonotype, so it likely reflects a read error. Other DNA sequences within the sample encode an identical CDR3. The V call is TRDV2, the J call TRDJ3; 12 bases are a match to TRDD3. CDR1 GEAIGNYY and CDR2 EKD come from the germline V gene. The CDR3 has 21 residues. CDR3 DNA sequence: TGTGCCTGTGACACCGGGTACTGGGGGATACCCTTCTCCTGGGACACCCGACAGATGTTCTTC. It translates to CACDTGYWGIPFSWDTRQMFF.

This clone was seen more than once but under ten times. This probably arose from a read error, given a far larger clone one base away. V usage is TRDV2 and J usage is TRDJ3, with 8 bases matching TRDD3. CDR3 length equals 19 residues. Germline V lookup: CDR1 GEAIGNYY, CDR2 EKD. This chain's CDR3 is CACDPGTGGSSRDTRQMFF. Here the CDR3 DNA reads TGTGCCTGTGACCCTGGTACTGGGGGTAGCTCCCGGGACACCCGACAGATGTTTTTC.

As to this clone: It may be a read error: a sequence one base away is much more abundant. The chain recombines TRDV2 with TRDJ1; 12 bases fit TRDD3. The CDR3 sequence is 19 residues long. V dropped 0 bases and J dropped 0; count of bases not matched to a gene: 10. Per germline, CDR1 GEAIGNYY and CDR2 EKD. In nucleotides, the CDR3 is TGTGCCTGTGACACCGACGACTGGGGGATACTGCCGTACACCGATAAACTCATCTTT. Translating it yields CACDTDDWGILPYTDKLIF.

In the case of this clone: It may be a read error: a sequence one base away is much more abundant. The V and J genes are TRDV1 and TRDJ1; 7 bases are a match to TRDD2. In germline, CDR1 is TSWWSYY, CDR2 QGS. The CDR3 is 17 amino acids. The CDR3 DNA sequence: TGTGCTCTTGGGGGACGGCCTTCCTCATTATACACCGATAAACTCACCTTT. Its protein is CALGGRPSSLYTDKLTF.

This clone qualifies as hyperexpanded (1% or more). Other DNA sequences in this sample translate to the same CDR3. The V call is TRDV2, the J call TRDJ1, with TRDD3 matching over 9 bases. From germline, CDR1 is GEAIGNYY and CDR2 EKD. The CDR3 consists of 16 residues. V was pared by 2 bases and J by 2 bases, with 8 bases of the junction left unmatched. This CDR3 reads CACDRAGGCRTDKLIF. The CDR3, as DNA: TGTGCCTGTGACAGGGCTGGGGGATGTAGGACCGATAAACTCATCTTT.

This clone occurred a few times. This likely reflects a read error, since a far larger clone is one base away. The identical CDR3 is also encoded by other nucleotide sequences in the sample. CDR3 loop: CACDWGSSWDTRQMFF. The CDR3 DNA is TGTGCCTGTGACTGGGGAAGCTCCTGGGACACCCGACAGATGTTTTTC. This rearrangement joins TRDV2 to TRDJ3; tentative D call: TRDD3 (5 bases). The germline V gene has CDR1 GEAIGNYY and CDR2 EKD. This CDR3 region has 16 residues. V lost 3 bases and J 0 bases, leaving 8 bases between the germline ends.

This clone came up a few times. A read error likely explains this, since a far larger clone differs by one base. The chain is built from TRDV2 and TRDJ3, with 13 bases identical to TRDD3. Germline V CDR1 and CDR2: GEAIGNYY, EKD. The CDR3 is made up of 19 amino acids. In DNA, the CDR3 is TGTGCCTGTGACAGACTGGGGGATACGTTTGCCTGGGACACCCGACAGGTGTTTTTC. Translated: CACDRLGDTFAWDTRQVFF.

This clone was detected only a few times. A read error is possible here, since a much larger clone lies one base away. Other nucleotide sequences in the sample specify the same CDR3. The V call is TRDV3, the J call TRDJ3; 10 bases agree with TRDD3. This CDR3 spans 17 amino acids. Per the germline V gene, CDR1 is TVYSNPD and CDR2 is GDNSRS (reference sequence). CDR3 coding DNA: TGTGCCTTAGGGGGATACGCGGCTTCCTGGGACACCCGTCAGATGTTTTTC. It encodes CALGGYAASWDTRQMFF. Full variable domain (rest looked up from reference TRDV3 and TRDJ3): CDKVTQSSPDQTVASGSEVVLLCTYDTVYSNPDLFWYRIRPDYSFQFVFYGDNSRSEGADFTQGRFSVKHILTQKAFHLVISPVRTEDSATYYCALGGYAASWDTRQMFFGTGIKLFVEP.

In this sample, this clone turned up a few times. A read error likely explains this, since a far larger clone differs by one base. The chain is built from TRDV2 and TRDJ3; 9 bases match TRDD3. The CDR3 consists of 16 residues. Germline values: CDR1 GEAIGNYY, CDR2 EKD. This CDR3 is CAYDWGSSWDTRQMFF. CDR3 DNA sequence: TGTGCCTATGACTGGGGGAGCTCCTGGGACACCCGACAGATGTTTTTC.